This T cell receptor beta chain appears in the sequencing data of a study of a mutant IDH1 vaccine in newly diagnosed glioma. Across the whole study: Standard pretreatment was either radiotherapy, temozolomide, or, for most, radiochemotherapy with temozolomide.

Assay used: immunoSEQ multiplex PCR; TCRdb lists only in-frame clones, some missing. The sample carries approximately 33,000 clones, roughly 82% recorded once. With regard to this clone: Its antigen is not known.

Looked up from germline, CDR1 is SNHLY and CDR2 is FYNNEI. CDR3 length: 15 residues. With V trimmed by 9 bases and J by 2 bases, 3 bases remained unmatched. Specified time point: week 47, end of study. Topical imiquimod accompanied each vaccine dose, which consisted of 300 ug of mutant IDH1 20-mer peptide. The donors had new WHO grade 3 or 4 astrocytomas; these were IDH1-mutant and ATRX-lost. The chain employs TRBV2 and TRBJ2-6; 11 bases map to TRBD1. This sequence was found in a man between 40 and 49 years old with glioma. The starting material was PBMCs, obtained from a glioma patient whose treatment included an IDH1 peptide vaccine. The CDR3: CASRDRGTGANVLTF. The CDR3 DNA sequence: TGTGCCAGTAGGGACAGGGGGACTGGGGCCAACGTCCTGACTTTC.